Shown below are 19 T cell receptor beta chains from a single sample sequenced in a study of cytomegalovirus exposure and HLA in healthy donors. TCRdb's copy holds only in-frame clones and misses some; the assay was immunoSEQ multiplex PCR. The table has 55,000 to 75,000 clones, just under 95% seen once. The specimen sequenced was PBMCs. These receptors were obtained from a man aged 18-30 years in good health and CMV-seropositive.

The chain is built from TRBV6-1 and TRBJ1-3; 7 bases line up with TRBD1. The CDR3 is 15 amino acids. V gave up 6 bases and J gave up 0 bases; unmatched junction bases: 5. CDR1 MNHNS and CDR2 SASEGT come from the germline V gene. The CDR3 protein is CASRFTGASGNTIYF. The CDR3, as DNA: TGTGCCAGCAGATTTACAGGGGCCTCTGGAAACACCATATATTTT.

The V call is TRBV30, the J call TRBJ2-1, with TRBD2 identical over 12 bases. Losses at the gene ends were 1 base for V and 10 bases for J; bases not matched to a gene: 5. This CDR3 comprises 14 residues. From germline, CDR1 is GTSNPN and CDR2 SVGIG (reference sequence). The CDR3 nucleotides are TGTGCCTGGAGTGGTGCCCTAGCGGGGGGGGAGCAGTTCTTC. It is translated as CAWSGALAGGEQFF.

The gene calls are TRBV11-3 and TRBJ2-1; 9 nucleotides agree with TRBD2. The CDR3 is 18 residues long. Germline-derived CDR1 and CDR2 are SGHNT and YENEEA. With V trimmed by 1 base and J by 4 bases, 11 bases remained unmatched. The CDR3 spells CASSLAPGSGRGYNEQFF. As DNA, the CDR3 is TGTGCCAGCAGCTTAGCCCCTGGTAGCGGGAGAGGGTACAATGAGCAGTTCTTC.

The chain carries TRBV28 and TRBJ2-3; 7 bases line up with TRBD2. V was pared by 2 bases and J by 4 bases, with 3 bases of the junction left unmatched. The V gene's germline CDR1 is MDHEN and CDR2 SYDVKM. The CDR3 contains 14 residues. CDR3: CASSLGLGPDTQYF. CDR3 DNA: TGTGCCAGCAGTTTAGGACTAGGGCCAGATACGCAGTATTTT. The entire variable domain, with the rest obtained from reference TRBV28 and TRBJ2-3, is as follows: DVKVTQSSRYLVKRTGEKVFLECVQDMDHENMFWYRQDPGLGLRLIYFSYDVKMKEKGDIPEGYSVSREKKERFSLILESASTNQTSMYLCASSLGLGPDTQYFGPGTRLTVL.

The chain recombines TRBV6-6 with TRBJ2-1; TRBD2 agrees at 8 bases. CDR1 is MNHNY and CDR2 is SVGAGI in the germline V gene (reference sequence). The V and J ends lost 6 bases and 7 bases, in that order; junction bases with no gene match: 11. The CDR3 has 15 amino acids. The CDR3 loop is CASSPGTREFNEQFF. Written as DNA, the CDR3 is TGTGCCAGCAGCCCCGGGACTAGAGAGTTTAATGAGCAGTTCTTC.

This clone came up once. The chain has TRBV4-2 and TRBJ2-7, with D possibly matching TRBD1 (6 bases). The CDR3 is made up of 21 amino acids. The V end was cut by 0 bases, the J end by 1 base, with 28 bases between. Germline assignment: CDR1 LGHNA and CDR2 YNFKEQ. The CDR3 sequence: CASSQEGELGVLQGPSYEQYF. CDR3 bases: TGTGCCAGCAGCCAAGAGGGTGAATTGGGGGTTCTTCAGGGGCCGTCCTACGAGCAGTACTTC.

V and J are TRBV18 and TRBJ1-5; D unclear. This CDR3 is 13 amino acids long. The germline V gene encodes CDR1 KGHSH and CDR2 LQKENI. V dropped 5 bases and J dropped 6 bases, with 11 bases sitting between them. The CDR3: CASSAWETQPQHF. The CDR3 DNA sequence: TGTGCCAGCTCAGCGTGGGAGACTCAGCCCCAGCATTTT.

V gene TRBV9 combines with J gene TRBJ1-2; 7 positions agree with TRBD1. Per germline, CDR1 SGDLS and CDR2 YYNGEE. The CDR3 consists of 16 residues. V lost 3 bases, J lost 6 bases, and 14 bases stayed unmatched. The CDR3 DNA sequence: TGTGCCAGCAGCGCGAGGCAAGGGGGCAGGGGAGATGGCTACACCTTC. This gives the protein CASSARQGGRGDGYTF.

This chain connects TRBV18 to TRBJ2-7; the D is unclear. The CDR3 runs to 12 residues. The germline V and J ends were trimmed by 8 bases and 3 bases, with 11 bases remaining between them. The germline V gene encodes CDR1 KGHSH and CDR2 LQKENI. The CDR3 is CASQNTGYEQYF. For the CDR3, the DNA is TGTGCCAGCCAAAATACCGGCTACGAGCAGTACTTC.

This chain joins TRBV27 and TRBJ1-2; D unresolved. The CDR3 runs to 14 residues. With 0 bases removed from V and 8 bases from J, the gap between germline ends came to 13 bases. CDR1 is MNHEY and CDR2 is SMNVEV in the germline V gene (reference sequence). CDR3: CASSLSTSPVGYTF. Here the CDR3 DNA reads TGTGCCAGCAGTTTATCCACCAGTCCCGTCGGCTACACCTTC.

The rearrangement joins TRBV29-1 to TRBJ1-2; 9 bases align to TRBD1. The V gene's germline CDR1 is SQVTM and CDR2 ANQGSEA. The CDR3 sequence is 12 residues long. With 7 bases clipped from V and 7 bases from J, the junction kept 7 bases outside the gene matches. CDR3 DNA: TGCAGCGGTTACAGGGGGCTCATTGGCTACACCTTC. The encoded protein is CSGYRGLIGYTF.

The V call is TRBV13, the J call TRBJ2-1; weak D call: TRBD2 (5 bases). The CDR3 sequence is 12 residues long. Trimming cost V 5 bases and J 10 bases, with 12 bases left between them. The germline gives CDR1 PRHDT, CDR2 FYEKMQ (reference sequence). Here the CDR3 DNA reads TGTGCCAGCAGCCCCCGGACGGGGGAGCAGTTCTTC. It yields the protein CASSPRTGEQFF.

CDR3 sequence (DNA): TGTGCCAGCAGCCTGGGGACTAGCGGGAGCCACGAGCAGTACTTC. This encodes CASSLGTSGSHEQYF. The rearrangement uses TRBV11-3 and TRBJ2-7; 14 nucleotides match TRBD2. With 5 bases clipped from V and 5 bases from J, the junction kept 5 bases outside the gene matches. This CDR3 has 15 residues. Germline-derived CDR1 and CDR2 are SGHNT and YENEEA.

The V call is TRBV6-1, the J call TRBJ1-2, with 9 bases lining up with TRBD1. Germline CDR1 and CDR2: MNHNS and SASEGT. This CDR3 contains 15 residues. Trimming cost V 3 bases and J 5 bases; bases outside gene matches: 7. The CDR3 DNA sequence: TGTGCCAGCAGTGATGGACAGGGGAGGGGGTATGGCTACACCTTC. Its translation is CASSDGQGRGYGYTF.

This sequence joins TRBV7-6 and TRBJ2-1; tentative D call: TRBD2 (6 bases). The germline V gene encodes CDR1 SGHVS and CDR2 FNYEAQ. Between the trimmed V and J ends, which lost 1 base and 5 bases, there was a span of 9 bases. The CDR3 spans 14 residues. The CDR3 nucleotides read TGTGCCAGCAGCTTAGTTCCGGGGGACAATGAGCAGTTCTTC. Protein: CASSLVPGDNEQFF.

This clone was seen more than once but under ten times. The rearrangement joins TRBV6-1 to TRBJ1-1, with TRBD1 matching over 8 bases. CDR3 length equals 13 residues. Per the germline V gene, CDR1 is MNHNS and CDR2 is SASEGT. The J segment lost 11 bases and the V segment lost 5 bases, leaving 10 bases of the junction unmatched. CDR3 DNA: TGTGCCAGCAGTCCGGGACAGGTGTTTCGGGCTTTCTTT. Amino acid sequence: CASSPGQVFRAFF.

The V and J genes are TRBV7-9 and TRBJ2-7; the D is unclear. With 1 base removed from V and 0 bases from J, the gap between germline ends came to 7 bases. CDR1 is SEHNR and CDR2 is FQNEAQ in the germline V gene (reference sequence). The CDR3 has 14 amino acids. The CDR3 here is CASSLVGSSYEQYF. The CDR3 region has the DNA TGTGCCAGCAGCTTAGTGGGCAGCTCCTACGAGCAGTACTTC.

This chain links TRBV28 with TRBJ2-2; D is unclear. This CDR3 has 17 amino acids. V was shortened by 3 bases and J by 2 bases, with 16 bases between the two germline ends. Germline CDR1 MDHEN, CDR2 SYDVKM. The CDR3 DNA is TGTGCCAGCAGTTTGGGCCTCTTTACCCAAAACACCGGGGAGCTGTTTTTT. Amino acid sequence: CASSLGLFTQNTGELFF.

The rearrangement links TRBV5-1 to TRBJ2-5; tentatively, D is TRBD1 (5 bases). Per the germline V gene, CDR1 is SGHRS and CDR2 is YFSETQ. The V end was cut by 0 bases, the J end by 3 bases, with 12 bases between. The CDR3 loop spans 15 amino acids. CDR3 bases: TGCGCCAGCAGCTTGGTCCCGGCGACAGAAGAGACCCAGTACTTC. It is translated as CASSLVPATEETQYF.